The rows below give T cell receptor beta chains drawn from one sample of a study of patients and donors after allogeneic stem cell transplantation. TCRdb analysed the RT-PCR reads with MiXCR anew, one entry per CDR3 protein. The table includes about 87,000 distinct CDR3 sequences, around 5% detected once. Sequencing input: blood, either unsorted or a sorted T cell fraction (not recorded which). These receptors all stem from a human donor who was either an allogeneic HSCT recipient or a stem cell or donor lymphocyte infusion donor (not recorded which). It is not recorded whose cells these are; they may come from a transplant donor. Both conserved end residues are part of each CDR3. A D gene is named only where the DNA matches it firmly. Size is stated for part of the rows, as once, few or many counts, or as a class when the clone is expanded.

d_call clone_size j_call v_call cdr3_nt cdr3_aa
TRBD1 - TRBJ1-5 TRBV6-1 TGTGCCAGCAACAACAACAGGGGGTACGATCAGCCCCAGCATTTT CASNNNRGYDQPQHF
- many TRBJ1-5 TRBV2 TGTGCCAGCAGTGAAAAGTCCGGGGTTGGGAGTCAGCCCCAGCATTTT CASSEKSGVGSQPQHF
TRBD1 many TRBJ2-7 TRBV11-1 TGTGCCAGCAGCCGAAGGGACAGGATGGACTACGAGCAGTACTTC CASSRRDRMDYEQYF
- many TRBJ2-7 TRBV19 TGTGCCAGTAGTTTCGACAGCCAGAGCTCCTACGAGCAGTACTTC CASSFDSQSSYEQYF
TRBD1 few TRBJ2-7 TRBV18 TGTGCCAGCTCATTGACAGGGTTGAACGAGCAGTACTTC CASSLTGLNEQYF
- many TRBJ1-1 TRBV7-3 TGTGCCAGCAGCTATTATGCGAACACTGAAGCTTTCTTT CASSYYANTEAFF
- few TRBJ2-7 TRBV28 TGTGCCAGCGGGGAGGCGGGGACAAGCGAGCAGTACTTC CASGEAGTSEQYF
TRBD2 many TRBJ2-7 TRBV28 TGTGCCAGCAGTTACTCGGGACTAGCATTTTACGAGCAGTACTTC CASSYSGLAFYEQYF
- many TRBJ2-2 TRBV2 TGTGCCAGCAGTACCCGGACAGTTGAGGGTGGGGAGCTGTTTTTT CASSTRTVEGGELFF
- many TRBJ1-1 TRBV5-1 TGCGCCAGCAGCTTGGTTTGGGCAGGAGATGCTTTCTTT CASSLVWAGDAFF
TRBD2 many TRBJ2-2 TRBV13 TGTGCCAGCAGCCTGACTAGCGGAGGGACCGGGGAGCTGTTTTTT CASSLTSGGTGELFF
- many TRBJ1-2 TRBV3-1 TGTGCCAGCAGCCCTACTATAGGGTCGACCTATTACACCTTC CASSPTIGSTYYTF
TRBD1 many TRBJ2-7 TRBV23-1 TGCGCCAGCAGTCACACCCCAGGGGGCGAGCAGTACTTC CASSHTPGGEQYF
TRBD1 few TRBJ1-2 TRBV2 TGTGCCAGCATTGATCCGGGACAGGGTCTCTATGGCTACACCTTC CASIDPGQGLYGYTF
- few TRBJ2-7 TRBV28 TGTGCCAGCAGTTACTGGGGGCAGGCTACCTACGAGCAGTACTTC CASSYWGQATYEQYF
TRBD1 many TRBJ1-1 TRBV5-1 TGCGCCAGCAAGGGACAGGGCGGATCCACTGAAGCTTTCTTT CASKGQGGSTEAFF
- many TRBJ2-7 TRBV5-1 TGCGCCAGCAGCTTGGTGTTAGGATCCTACGAGCAGTACTTC CASSLVLGSYEQYF
TRBD2 many TRBJ2-3 TRBV5-5 TGTGCCAGCAGCTTGGTCGGGGAGGGCCGGGCAGATACGCAGTATTTT CASSLVGEGRADTQYF
- many TRBJ1-2 TRBV11-2 TGTGCCAGCAGCCTAGCCATGAGGGCCTATGGCTACACCTTC CASSLAMRAYGYTF
TRBD1 many TRBJ1-1 TRBV4-2 TGTGCCAGCAGCCCTTTGGGGACAGGGAGGAGCACTGAAGCTTTCTTT CASSPLGTGRSTEAFF
TRBD2 many TRBJ2-3 TRBV20-1 TGCAGTGCTAGAGATGGACTAGCGGGAGATACGCAGTATTTT CSARDGLAGDTQYF
TRBD2 many TRBJ2-1 TRBV7-3 TGTGCCAGCAGCTTAACGGGACTAGCGGGGGGGCCTAGGTCCTACAATGAGCAGTTCTTC CASSLTGLAGGPRSYNEQFF
TRBD2 few TRBJ2-2 TRBV24-1 TGTGCCACCAGTGATTCGGGACTAGGGAGGGCCGGGGAGCTGTTTTTT CATSDSGLGRAGELFF
- many TRBJ2-1 TRBV28 TGTGCCAGCAGTTTATACCCCAATGAGCAGTTCTTC CASSLYPNEQFF
TRBD2 many TRBJ2-7 TRBV6-5 TGTGCCAGCAGTTCCACGGGACTAGCAGACTACGAGCAGTACTTC CASSSTGLADYEQYF
- many TRBJ2-7 TRBV5-1 TGCGCCAGCAGCTTGGCGGCAGGGGGGCCCTACGAGCAGTACTTC CASSLAAGGPYEQYF
TRBD2 many TRBJ2-3 TRBV7-9 TGTGCCAGCAGCTCCGGACTAGGCTCCACAGATACGCAGTATTTT CASSSGLGSTDTQYF
TRBD1 - TRBJ2-1 TRBV19 TGTGCCAGTAGGAACTCATACAGGGGGCGTGCTTCTAATGAGCAGTTCTTC CASRNSYRGRASNEQFF
- many TRBJ1-1 TRBV25-1 TGTGCCAGCAGTGACCGGGGGGGTTTCGCTGAAGCTTTCTTT CASSDRGGFAEAFF
TRBD1 many TRBJ1-2 TRBV14 TGTGCCAGCAGCCAACGGGCAGGGGGCGACTATGGCTACACCTTC CASSQRAGGDYGYTF
- many TRBJ2-3 TRBV5-4 TGTGCCAGCAGCTTAGACTTACGAGGCACAGATACGCAGTATTTT CASSLDLRGTDTQYF
- few TRBJ1-5 TRBV20-1 TGCAGTGCTAGAGATTCCGGGACACCGAATCAGCCCCAGCATTTT CSARDSGTPNQPQHF
- many TRBJ2-1 TRBV14 TGTGCCAGCAGCCATTTAGTCCGGAACACTTACAATGAGCAGTTCTTC CASSHLVRNTYNEQFF
TRBD2 many TRBJ2-3 TRBV28 TGTGCCAGCAGCTCAGCGGGAGATCCCACAGATACGCAGTATTTT CASSSAGDPTDTQYF